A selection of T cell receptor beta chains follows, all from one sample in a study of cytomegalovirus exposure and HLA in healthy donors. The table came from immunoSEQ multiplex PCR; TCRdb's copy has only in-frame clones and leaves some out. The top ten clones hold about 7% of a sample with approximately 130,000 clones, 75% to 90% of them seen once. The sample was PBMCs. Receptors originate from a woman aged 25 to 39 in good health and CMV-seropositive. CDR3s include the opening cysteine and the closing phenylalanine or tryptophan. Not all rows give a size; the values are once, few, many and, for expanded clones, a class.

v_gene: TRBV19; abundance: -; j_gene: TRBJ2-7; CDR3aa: CASSAGTGRYEQYF
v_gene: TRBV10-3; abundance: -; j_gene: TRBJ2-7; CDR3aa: CAISEEGGEQYF
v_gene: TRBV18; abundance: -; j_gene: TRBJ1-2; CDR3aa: CASSPDRADGYTF
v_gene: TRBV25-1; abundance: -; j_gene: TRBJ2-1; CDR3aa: CASSELSSGAYNEQFF
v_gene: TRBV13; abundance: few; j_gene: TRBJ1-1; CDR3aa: CASTTEGESTEAFF
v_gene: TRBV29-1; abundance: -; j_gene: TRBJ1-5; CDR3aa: CSVGQANQPQHF
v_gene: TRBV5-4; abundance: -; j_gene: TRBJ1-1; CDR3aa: CASSLGGSMNTEAFF
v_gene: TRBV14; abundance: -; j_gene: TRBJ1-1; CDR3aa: CASSLDRVEAFF
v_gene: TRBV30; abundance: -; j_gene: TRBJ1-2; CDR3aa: CAWSVQGSYGYTF
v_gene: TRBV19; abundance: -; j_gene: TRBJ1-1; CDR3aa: CASIIGQIITEAFF